These 14 T cell receptor beta chains share one sample of origin, sequenced in a study of Ad26.COV2.S vaccination and SARS-CoV-2 variants. Treatment specified: around 19 received Ad26.COV2.S at low or high dose, single or two shots; 5 received placebo; per-sample allocation not given. Specimen acquisition occurred on day 63 following the initial vaccine or placebo injection. The protocol was immunoSEQ multiplex PCR, while the TCRdb copy is restricted to in-frame clones and leaves out a portion. The repertoire includes about 390,000 clones, less than 90% of them detected once, and 3.5% sits in the top ten. Specimen: peripheral blood, collected in a trial of Ad26.COV2.S vaccine versus placebo. Every receptor here comes from a person between 18 and 60 years old who received the Ad26.COV2.S COVID-19 vaccine or a placebo.

The chain carries TRBV5-1 and TRBJ2-2; 10 nucleotides match TRBD2. The CDR3 is 15 residues long. V lost 4 bases, J lost 7 bases, and 7 bases stayed unmatched. Germline CDR1 reads SGHRS; CDR2 reads YFSETQ. For the CDR3, the DNA is TGCGCCAGCAGCACACTAGCGGGGATCGGCGGGGAGCTGTTTTTT. It codes for CASSTLAGIGGELFF.

The rearrangement uses TRBV11-2 and TRBJ2-7; 7 bases map to TRBD1. Unmatched junction bases numbered 5, after V lost 3 bases and J lost 3 bases. This CDR3 is 14 amino acids long. The germline CDR1 and CDR2 sequences are SGHAT and FQNNGV. The CDR3 reads CASSLGQPSYEQYF. DNA of the CDR3: TGTGCCAGCAGCTTGGGACAGCCCAGCTACGAGCAGTACTTC.

The chain employs TRBV19 and TRBJ2-1; a possible D gene is TRBD1 (5 bases). Per the germline V gene, CDR1 is LNHDA and CDR2 is SQIVND (reference sequence). The V gene lost 7 bases and the J gene lost 1 base, with 20 bases spanning the gap. This CDR3 comprises 17 residues. This CDR3 is CASTTEEQGESYNEQFF. The DNA of the CDR3 is TGTGCCAGTACCACAGAGGAGCAGGGTGAATCCTACAATGAGCAGTTCTTC.

This chain connects TRBV9 to TRBJ2-1; D not resolved. Trimming cost V 0 bases and J 4 bases, with 11 bases left between them. The CDR3 is made up of 15 amino acids. Per the germline V gene, CDR1 is SGDLS and CDR2 is YYNGEE. For the CDR3, the DNA is TGTGCCAGCAGCGTAGCGGATCTCTTTTACAATGAGCAGTTCTTC. This translates into CASSVADLFYNEQFF.

The chain recombines TRBV25-1 with TRBJ2-7; a possible D gene is TRBD2 (6 bases). With 3 bases removed from V and 3 bases from J, the gap between germline ends came to 12 bases. The CDR3 length is 14 residues. Germline CDR1 and CDR2: MGHDK and SYGVNS. The CDR3 reads CASSEQGGSYEQYF. Written as DNA, the CDR3 is TGTGCCAGCAGTGAGCAGGGAGGAAGCTACGAGCAGTACTTC.

This chain uses TRBV2 with TRBJ2-7; no clear D. The length of the CDR3 is 14 residues. V was shortened by 3 bases and J by 4 bases, with 13 bases between the two germline ends. Germline V gives CDR1 SNHLY, CDR2 FYNNEI. The CDR3 sequence is CASSEVILPYEQYF. The CDR3, as DNA: TGTGCCAGCAGTGAGGTGATACTTCCATACGAGCAGTACTTC.

The V and J genes are TRBV27 and TRBJ1-1, with D unclear. The length of the CDR3 is 13 residues. CDR1 MNHEY and CDR2 SMNVEV come from the germline V gene (reference sequence). The V end was cut by 2 bases, the J end by 4 bases, with 8 bases between. CDR3 sequence (DNA): TGTGCCAGCAGTTTAACGTTGATCACTGAAGCTTTCTTT. This codes for CASSLTLITEAFF.

This chain joins TRBV4-2 and TRBJ1-2, with D hard to call. The germline V gene has CDR1 LGHNA and CDR2 YNFKEQ. This CDR3 has 16 residues. The V and J ends lost 0 bases and 7 bases respectively, with 18 bases between them. The CDR3 sequence: CASSQDPTTESGGYTF. CDR3 in DNA: TGTGCCAGCAGCCAAGATCCTACTACAGAATCGGGTGGCTACACCTTC.

This clone has a single count. CDR3 in amino acids: CASSPTGGDYEQYF. The CDR3 region has the DNA TGTGCCAGTAGTCCGACAGGGGGCGATTACGAGCAGTACTTC. The chain uses TRBV19 and TRBJ2-7; 10 bases are shared with TRBD1. Germline V gives CDR1 LNHDA, CDR2 SQIVND (reference sequence). V was clipped by 5 bases and J by 4 bases; unmatched bases: 5. The CDR3 has 14 amino acids. The full variable domain, rest sourced from reference TRBV19 and TRBJ2-7, is DGGITQSPKYLFRKEGQNVTLSCEQNLNHDAMYWYRQDPGQGLRLIYYSQIVNDFQKGDIAEGYSVSREKKESFPLTVTSAQKNPTAFYLCASSPTGGDYEQYFGPGTRLTVT.

The CDR3 DNA follows: TGCGCCAGCAGCCAAGCTAGACGTAACTATGGCTACACCTTC. Translation: CASSQARRNYGYTF. The V call is TRBV4-3, the J call TRBJ1-2; no clear D gene. With 1 base removed from V and 1 base from J, the gap between germline ends came to 7 bases. The germline V gene has CDR1 LGHNA and CDR2 YSLEER. CDR3 length: 14 amino acids.

J is TRBJ1-4 and V is TRBV9; TRBD1 aligns across 7 bases. Germline CDR1 is SGDLS and CDR2 is YYNGEE. There are 17 residues in the CDR3. Trimming removed 0 bases from V and 8 bases from J; junction bases left unmatched: 13. The CDR3 bases are TGTGCCAGCAGCGTAGGAGGGACAGCTGGGAGTGGAGAAAAACTGTTTTTT. It specifies CASSVGGTAGSGEKLFF.

The V call is TRBV19, the J call TRBJ2-3; 9 bases map to TRBD2. This CDR3 is built from 18 residues. The V and J ends lost 5 bases and 0 bases, in that order; junction bases with no gene match: 12. Germline V gene sequence: CDR1 LNHDA, CDR2 SQIVND (reference sequence). This CDR3 is CASSAGLATNPSTDTQYF. In DNA form, the CDR3 reads TGTGCCAGTAGTGCGGGACTAGCCACGAATCCTAGCACAGATACGCAGTATTTT.

The J gene is TRBJ2-1, the V gene TRBV6-2 or TRBV6-3, with 11 bases matching TRBD1. The CDR3 extends over 16 amino acids. CDR1 is MNHEY and CDR2 is SVGEGT in the germline V gene. V lost 0 bases and J lost 7; bases outside the gene matches: 5. For the CDR3, the DNA is TGTGCCAGCAGTTACTCCCGGGACAGGGGGATAAATGAGCAGTTCTTC. The encoded protein is CASSYSRDRGINEQFF.

The chain employs TRBV5-1 and TRBJ2-7; TRBD2 is a possible D gene (5 bases). Germline V CDR1 and CDR2: SGHRS, YFSETQ. V lost 4 bases, J lost 3 bases, and 8 bases lay in between. This CDR3 is 12 amino acids long. CDR3 loop: CASSQDFYEQYF. CDR3 nucleotide sequence: TGCGCCAGCAGCCAGGACTTCTACGAGCAGTACTTC.